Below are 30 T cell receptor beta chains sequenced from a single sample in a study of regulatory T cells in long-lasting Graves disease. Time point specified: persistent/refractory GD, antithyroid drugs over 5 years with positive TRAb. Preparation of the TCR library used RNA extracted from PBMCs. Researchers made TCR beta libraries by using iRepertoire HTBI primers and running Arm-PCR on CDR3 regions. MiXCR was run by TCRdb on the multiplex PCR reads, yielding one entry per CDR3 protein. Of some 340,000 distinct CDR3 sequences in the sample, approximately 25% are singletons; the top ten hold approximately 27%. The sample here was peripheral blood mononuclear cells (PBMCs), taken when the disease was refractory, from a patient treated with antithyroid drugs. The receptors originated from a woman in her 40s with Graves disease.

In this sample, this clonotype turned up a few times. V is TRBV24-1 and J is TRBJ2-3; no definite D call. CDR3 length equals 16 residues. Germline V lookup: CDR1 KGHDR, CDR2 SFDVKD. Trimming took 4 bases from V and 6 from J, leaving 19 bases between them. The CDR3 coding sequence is TGTGCCACCAGTGACCCGAAACTGACCCCTCGGGATACGCAGTATTTT. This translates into CATSDPKLTPRDTQYF.

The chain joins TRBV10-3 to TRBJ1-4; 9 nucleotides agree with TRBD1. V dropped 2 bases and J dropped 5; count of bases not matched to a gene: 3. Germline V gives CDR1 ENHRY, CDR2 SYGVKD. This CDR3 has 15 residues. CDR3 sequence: CAISERGQGNEKLFF. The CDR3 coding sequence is TGTGCCATCAGTGAGAGGGGACAGGGAAATGAAAAACTGTTTTTT.

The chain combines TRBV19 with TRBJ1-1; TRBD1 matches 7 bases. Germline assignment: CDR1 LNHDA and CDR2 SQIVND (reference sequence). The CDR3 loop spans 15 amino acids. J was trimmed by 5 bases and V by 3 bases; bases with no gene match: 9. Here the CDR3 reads CASSIAKGARTEAFF. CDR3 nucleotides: TGTGCCAGTAGTATCGCGAAGGGGGCGCGAACTGAAGCTTTCTTT.

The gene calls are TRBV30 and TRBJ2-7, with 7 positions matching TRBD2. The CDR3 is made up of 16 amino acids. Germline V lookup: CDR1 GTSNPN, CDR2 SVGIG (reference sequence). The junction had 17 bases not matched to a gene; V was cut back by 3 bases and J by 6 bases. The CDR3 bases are TGTGCCTGGAGCCACTGGGGGGGTTCCGTCTCCCTCGAGCAGTACTTC. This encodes CAWSHWGGSVSLEQYF.

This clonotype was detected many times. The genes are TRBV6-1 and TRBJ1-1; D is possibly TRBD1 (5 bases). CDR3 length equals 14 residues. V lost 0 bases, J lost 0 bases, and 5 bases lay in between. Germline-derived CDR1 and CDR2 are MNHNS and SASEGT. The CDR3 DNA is TGTGCCAGCAGTGAAGCAGGGGTGAACACTGAAGCTTTCTTT. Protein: CASSEAGVNTEAFF.

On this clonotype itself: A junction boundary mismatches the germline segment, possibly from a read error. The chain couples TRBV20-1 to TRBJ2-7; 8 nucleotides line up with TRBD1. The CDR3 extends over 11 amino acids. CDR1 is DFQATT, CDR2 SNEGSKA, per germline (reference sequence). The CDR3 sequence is CSASGTGRRDF. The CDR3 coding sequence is TGCAGTGCTAGCGGGACAGGACGTCGGGACTTC.

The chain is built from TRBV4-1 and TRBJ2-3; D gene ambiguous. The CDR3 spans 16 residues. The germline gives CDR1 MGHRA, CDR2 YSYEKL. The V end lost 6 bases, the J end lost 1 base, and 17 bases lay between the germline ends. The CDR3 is CASRRTDAAGTDTQYF. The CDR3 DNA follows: TGCGCCAGCAGGCGAACAGATGCGGCAGGCACAGATACGCAGTATTTT.

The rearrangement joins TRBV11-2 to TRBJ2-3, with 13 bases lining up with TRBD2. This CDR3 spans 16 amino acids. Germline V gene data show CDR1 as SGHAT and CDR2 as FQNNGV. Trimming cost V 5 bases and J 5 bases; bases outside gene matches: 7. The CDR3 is CASSPRLAGGGDTQYF. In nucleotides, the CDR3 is TGTGCCAGCAGCCCCCGACTAGCGGGGGGAGGAGATACGCAGTATTTT.

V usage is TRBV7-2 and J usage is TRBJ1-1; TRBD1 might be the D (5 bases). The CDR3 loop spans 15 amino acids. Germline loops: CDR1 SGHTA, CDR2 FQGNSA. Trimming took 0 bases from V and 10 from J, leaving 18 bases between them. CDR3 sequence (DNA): TGTGCCAGCAGCTTAGCCTTGAGACAGAAATCAGGAGCTTTCTTT. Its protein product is CASSLALRQKSGAFF.

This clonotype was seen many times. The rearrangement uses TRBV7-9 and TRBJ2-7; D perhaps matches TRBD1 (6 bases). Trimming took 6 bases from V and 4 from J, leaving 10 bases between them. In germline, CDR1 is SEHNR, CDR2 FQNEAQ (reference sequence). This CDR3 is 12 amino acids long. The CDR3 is CASSTQGYEQYF. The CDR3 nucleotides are TGTGCCAGCAGTACACAGGGTTACGAGCAGTACTTC.

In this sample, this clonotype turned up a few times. This CDR3 reads CASSPREAYEQYF. The CDR3 bases are TGTGCCAGCAGCCCACGGGAGGCCTACGAGCAGTACTTC. The rearrangement links TRBV7-6 to TRBJ2-7, with 7 positions matching TRBD2. The CDR3 covers 13 residues. V trimming: 5 bases; J trimming: 2 bases; junction bases outside the gene matches: 3. The germline CDR1 and CDR2 sequences are SGHVS and FNYEAQ.

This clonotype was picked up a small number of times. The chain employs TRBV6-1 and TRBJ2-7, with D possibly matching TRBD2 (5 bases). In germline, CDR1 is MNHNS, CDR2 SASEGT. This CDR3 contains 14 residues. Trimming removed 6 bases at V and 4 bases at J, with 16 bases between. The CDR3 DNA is TGTGCCAGCAGGCGGGCCCTGCTTCTGTACGAGCAGTACTTC. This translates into CASRRALLLYEQYF.

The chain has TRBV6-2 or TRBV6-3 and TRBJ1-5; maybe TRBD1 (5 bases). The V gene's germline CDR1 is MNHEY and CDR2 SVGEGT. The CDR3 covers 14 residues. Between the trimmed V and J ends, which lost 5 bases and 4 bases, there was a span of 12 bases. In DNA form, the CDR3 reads TGTGCCAGCAGTATGGGGGGGTATAATCAGCCCCAGCATTTT. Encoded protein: CASSMGGYNQPQHF.

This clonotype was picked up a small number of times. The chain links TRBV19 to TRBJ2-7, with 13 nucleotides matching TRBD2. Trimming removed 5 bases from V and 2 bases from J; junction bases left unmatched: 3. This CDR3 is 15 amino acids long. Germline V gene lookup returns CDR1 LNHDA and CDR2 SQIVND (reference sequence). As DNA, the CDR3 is TGTGCCAGTAGTCCAGGACTAGCGGGGGCCTACGAGCAGTACTTC. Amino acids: CASSPGLAGAYEQYF.

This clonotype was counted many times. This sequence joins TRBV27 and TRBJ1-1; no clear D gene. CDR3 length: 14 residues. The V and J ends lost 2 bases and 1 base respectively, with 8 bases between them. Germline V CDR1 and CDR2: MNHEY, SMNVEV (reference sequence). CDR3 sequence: CASSLRSGNTEAFF. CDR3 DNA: TGTGCCAGCAGTTTAAGGTCCGGGAACACTGAAGCTTTCTTT.

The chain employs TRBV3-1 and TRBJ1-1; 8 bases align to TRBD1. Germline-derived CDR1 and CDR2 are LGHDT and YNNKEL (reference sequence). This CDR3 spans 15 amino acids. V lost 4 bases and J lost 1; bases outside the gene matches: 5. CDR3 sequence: CASSPEGTGNTEAFF. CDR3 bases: TGTGCCAGCAGCCCGGAGGGGACAGGGAACACTGAAGCTTTCTTT.

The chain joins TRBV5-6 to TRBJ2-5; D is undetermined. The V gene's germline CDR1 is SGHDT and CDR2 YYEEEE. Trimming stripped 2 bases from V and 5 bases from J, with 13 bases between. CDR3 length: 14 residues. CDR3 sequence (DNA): TGTGCCAGCAGCTTTTACGAGACAAGGGAGACCCAGTACTTC. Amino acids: CASSFYETRETQYF.

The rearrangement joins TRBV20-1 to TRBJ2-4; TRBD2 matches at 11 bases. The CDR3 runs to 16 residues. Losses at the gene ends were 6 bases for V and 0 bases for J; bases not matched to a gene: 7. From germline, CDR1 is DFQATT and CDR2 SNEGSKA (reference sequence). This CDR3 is CSAATSGTRAKNIQYF. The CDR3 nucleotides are TGCAGTGCCGCGACTAGCGGGACAAGAGCCAAAAACATTCAGTACTTC.

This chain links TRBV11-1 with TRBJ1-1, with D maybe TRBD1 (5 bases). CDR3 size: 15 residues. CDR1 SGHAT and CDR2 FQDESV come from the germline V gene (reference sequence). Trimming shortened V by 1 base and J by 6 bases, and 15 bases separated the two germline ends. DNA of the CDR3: TGTGCCAGCAGCTTAGGGGGGGGGGAGTACCCTGAAGCTTTCTTT. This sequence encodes CASSLGGGEYPEAFF.

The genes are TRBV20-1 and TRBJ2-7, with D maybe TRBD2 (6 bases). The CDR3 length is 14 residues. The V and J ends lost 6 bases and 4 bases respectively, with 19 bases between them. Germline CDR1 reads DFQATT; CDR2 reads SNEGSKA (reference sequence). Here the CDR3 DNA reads TGCAGTGCCGGGACCGGGACTTTAAATTACGAGCAGTACTTC. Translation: CSAGTGTLNYEQYF.

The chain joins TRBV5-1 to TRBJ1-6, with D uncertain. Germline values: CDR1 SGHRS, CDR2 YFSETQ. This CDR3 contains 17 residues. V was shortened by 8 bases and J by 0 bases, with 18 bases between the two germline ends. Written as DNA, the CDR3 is TGCGCCAGTCGACCCACCCTGGGCACCTCCTATAATTCACCCCTCCACTTT. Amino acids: CASRPTLGTSYNSPLHF.

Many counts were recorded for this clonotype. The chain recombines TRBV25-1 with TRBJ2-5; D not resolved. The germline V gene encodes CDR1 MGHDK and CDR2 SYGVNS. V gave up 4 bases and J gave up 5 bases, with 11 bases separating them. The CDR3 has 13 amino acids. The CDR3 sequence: CASSVVGSETQYF. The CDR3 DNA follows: TGTGCCAGCAGTGTCGTGGGCTCGGAGACCCAGTACTTC.

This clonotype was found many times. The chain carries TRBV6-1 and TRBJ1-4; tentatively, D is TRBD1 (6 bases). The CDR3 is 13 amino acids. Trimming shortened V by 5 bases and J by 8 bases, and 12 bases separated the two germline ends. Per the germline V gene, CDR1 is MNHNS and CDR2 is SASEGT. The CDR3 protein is CASSRRQEEKLFF. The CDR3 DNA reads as TGTGCCAGCAGTCGCCGACAGGAGGAAAAACTGTTTTTT.

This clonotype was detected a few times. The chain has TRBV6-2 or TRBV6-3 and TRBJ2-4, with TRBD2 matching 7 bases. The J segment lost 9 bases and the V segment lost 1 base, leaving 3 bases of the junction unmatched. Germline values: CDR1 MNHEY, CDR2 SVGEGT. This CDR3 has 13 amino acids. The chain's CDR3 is CASSYWAGAIQYF. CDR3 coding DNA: TGTGCCAGCAGTTACTGGGCGGGAGCCATTCAGTACTTC.

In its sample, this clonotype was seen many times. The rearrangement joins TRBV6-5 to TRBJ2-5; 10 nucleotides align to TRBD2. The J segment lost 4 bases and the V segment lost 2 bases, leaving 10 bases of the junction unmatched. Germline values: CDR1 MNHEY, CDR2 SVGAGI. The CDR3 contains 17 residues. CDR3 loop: CASSYTGLAVLRETQYF. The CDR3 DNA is TGTGCCAGCAGTTACACCGGACTAGCGGTCCTCCGAGAGACCCAGTACTTC.

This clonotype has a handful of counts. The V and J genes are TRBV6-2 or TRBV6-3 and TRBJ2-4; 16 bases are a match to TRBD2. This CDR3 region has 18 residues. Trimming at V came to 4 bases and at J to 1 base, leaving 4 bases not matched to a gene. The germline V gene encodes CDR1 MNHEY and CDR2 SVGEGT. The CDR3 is CASSWGLAGGGAKNIQYF. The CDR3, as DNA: TGTGCCAGCAGTTGGGGACTAGCGGGAGGGGGGGCCAAAAACATTCAGTACTTC.

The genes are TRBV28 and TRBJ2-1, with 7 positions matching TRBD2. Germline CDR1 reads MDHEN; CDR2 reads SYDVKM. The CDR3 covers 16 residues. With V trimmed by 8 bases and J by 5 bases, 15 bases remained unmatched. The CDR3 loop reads CASSRTAAGEHNEQFF. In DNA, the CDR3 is TGTGCCAGCTCTAGGACCGCTGCGGGAGAACACAATGAGCAGTTCTTC.

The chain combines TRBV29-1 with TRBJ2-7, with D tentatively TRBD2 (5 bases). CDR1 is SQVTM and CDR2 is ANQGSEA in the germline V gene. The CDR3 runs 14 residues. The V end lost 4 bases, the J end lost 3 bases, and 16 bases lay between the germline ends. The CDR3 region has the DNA TGCAGCGTTGGACACTCACGCCGGGACTACGAGCAGTACTTC. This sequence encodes CSVGHSRRDYEQYF.

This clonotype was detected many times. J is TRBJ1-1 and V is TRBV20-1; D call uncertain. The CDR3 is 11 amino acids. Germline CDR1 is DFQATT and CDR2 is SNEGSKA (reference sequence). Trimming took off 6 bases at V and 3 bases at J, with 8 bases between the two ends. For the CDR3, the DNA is TGCAGTGCCAGTCCGTACACTGAAGCTTTCTTT. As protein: CSASPYTEAFF.

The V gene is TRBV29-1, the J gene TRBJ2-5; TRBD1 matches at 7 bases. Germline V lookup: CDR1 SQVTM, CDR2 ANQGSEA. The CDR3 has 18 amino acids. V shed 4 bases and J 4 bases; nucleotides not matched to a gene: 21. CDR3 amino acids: CSVAGEWDSGQKGETQYF. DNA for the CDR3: TGCAGCGTTGCGGGTGAATGGGACAGCGGACAAAAAGGAGAGACCCAGTACTTC.